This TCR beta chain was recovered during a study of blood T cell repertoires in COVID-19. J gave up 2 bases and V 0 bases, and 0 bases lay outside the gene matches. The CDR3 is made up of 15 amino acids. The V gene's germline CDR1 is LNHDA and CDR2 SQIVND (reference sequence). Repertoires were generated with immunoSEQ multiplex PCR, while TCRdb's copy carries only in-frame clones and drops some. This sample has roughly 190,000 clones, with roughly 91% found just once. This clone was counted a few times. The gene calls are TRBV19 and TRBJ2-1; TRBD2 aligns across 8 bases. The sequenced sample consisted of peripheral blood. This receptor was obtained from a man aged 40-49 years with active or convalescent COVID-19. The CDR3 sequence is CASSIELAAYNEQFF. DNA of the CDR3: TGTGCCAGTAGTATAGAACTAGCGGCCTACAATGAGCAGTTCTTC.